The clone carrying this T cell receptor beta chain was counted many times. The target antigen is unknown. This sample was taken from a study of T-cell memory formation after mild COVID-19. Study observations and caveats: Prior to infection, memory already included some responding clones, suggesting cross-reactive memory joined. Clones contracting across day 15 to 85 had a balanced CD4/CD8 profile; later expanding clones leaned CD4+.

With V trimmed by 1 base and J by 6 bases, 5 bases remained unmatched. Germline values: CDR1 LGHNA, CDR2 YNFKEQ. CDR3 length: 15 amino acids. UMIs and sample barcodes were carried by the TCR alpha and TCR beta cDNA libraries that 5'RACE produced using constant-segment primers. From the 5' RACE reads, TCRdb called clonotypes with MiXCR, one entry per CDR3 protein. The sample yields around 150,000 distinct CDR3 sequences, around a tenth seen once. This clonotype was obtained from a man younger than 35 who had mild COVID-19 (a few samples of this study predate the infection). Cell type and time point are not known. The sample was PBMCs or a T cell subset sorted from them (not recorded which). The gene calls are TRBV4-2 and TRBJ2-2; 7 bases are a match to TRBD1. The CDR3 is CASSQGHRGAGELFF. The DNA of the CDR3 is TGTGCCAGCAGCCAAGGTCACAGGGGCGCCGGGGAGCTGTTTTTT.